The rows below give T cell receptor beta chains drawn from one sample of a study of immune heterogeneity within non-small cell lung tumors. One entry per CDR3 protein, called by TCRdb with MiXCR from the multiplex PCR reads. The data contain under 7,000 distinct CDR3 sequences, around 23% of them singletons. Sequenced sample: lung tumor tissue. The receptors originated from a woman aged 55-70 years with non-small cell lung cancer. The CDR3 runs from the conserved cysteine through the conserved F or W. D genes are given only for firm matches. The size field is filled for only some rows; it gives once, few, many or a size class.

length	J	D	size	V	DNA	CDR3
14	TRBJ1-2	.	.	TRBV5-5	TGTGCCAGCCGCCCTCTTGGGCAGACCGATGGCTACACCTTC	CASRPLGQTDGYTF
16	TRBJ2-7	TRBD1	medium-sized	TRBV7-8	TGTGCCAGCAGCCTCCAGACAGGGACGAGCTCCTACGAGCAGTACTTC	CASSLQTGTSSYEQYF
17	TRBJ2-1	.	few	TRBV6-5	TGTGCCAGCAGTTACCCAACCGGGACCCCAGGGGGGAATGAGCAGTTCTTC	CASSYPTGTPGGNEQFF
15	TRBJ2-2	.	few	TRBV18	TGTGCCGGCTCACCCCTGGACCAAAACACCGGGGAGCTGTTTTTT	CAGSPLDQNTGELFF
15	TRBJ2-7	TRBD2	medium-sized	TRBV18	TGTGCCAGCTCACCACCCTCGGGAGGGTTGTACGAGCAGTACTTC	CASSPPSGGLYEQYF
12	TRBJ1-2	TRBD1	.	TRBV28	TGTGCCATCCAACAGGGGACAGGGGGCTACACCTTC	CAIQQGTGGYTF
14	TRBJ2-1	.	many	TRBV6-1	TGTGCCACTCAGACCGGGAGTAATCACAATGAGCAGTTCTTC	CATQTGSNHNEQFF
11	TRBJ2-7	.	medium-sized	TRBV6-1	TGTGCCAGCAGTGAGGACAACGAGCAGTACTTC	CASSEDNEQYF
16	TRBJ2-1	.	.	TRBV9	TGTGCCAGCAGCTCTCGGGACGCTTACTCCTACAATGAGCGGTTCTTC	CASSSRDAYSYNERFF
13	TRBJ1-5	TRBD1	few	TRBV29-1	TGCAGCGTCACGGGACAGCCCGGTCAGCCCCAGCATTTT	CSVTGQPGQPQHF
22	TRBJ2-7	.	.	TRBV7-3	TGTGCCAGCAGCTTCGATCTCGGGAAACGGCTCTATTCGGCCCTGTCCTGCTACGAGCAGTACTTC	CASSFDLGKRLYSALSCYEQYF
15	TRBJ2-1	.	medium-sized	TRBV20-1	TGCAGTGCTAGATTGGACGGGGCCTTGGTCAATGAGCAGTTCTTC	CSARLDGALVNEQFF
17	TRBJ2-5	.	many	TRBV11-3	TGTGCCAGCAGCTTATTGGCGCCCGGGGCGAAAAAAGAGACCCAGTACTTC	CASSLLAPGAKKETQYF
15	TRBJ2-3	TRBD1	medium-sized	TRBV27	TGTGCCAGCAGTTTAACCTCAGGGGGTACAGATACGCAGTATTTT	CASSLTSGGTDTQYF
14	TRBJ2-2	.	medium-sized	TRBV30	TGTGCCTGGAGTGCAGAACAGAAAACCGGGGAGCTGTTTTTT	CAWSAEQKTGELFF
16	TRBJ2-7	TRBD2	medium-sized	TRBV3-1	TGTGCCAGCAGCCTTAGGACTAGCGGGGCCTCCTACGAGCAGTACTTC	CASSLRTSGASYEQYF